This TCR beta chain originates from a study of Graves' ophthalmopathy and Graves' hyperthyroidism. Germline loops: CDR1 LNHDA, CDR2 SQIVND (reference sequence). V was trimmed by 6 bases and J by 6 bases, leaving 9 bases between them. This CDR3 is built from 12 residues. The sample holds a few counts of this clonotype. PBMCs originated in more than 7.5 ml of fresh peripheral blood. TCR beta CDR3 regions were amplified from RNA transcripts. First-round RT-PCR employed HTBI primers, with a second-round multiplex PCR after it. TCRdb ran MiXCR on the multiplex PCR reads and lists one entry per CDR3 protein. In the table there are about 220,000 distinct CDR3 sequences, 20% to 25% of which are singletons.

Sequencing used peripheral blood. The chain is built from TRBV19 and TRBJ1-5, with TRBD1 as a possible D gene (5 bases). The clonotype comes from a woman aged 45 to 65 with Graves' ophthalmopathy. The chain's CDR3 is CASRTGRQPQHF. The DNA for the CDR3 is TGTGCCAGTAGAACAGGTCGTCAGCCCCAGCATTTT.